This TCR beta chain was retrieved from a study of blood T cell repertoires in COVID-19. Repertoires were generated with immunoSEQ multiplex PCR, while TCRdb's copy carries only in-frame clones and drops some. The sample has a few hundred thousand clones, 82% seen once. Those enrolled in Seattle joined during active infection and were followed longitudinally afterward. The receptor comes from a woman aged 65 to 85 with COVID-19, enrolled during active disease. Sequences were obtained from peripheral blood.

CDR3 loop: CASSPGGARGNTIYF. The CDR3 nucleotides read TGTGCCAGCAGCCCAGGAGGGGCGCGTGGAAACACCATATATTTT. The chain uses TRBV7-2 and TRBJ1-3; weak D call: TRBD1 (5 bases). The CDR3 totals 15 residues. The germline V gene encodes CDR1 SGHTA and CDR2 FQGNSA. Trimming took 5 bases from V and 3 from J, leaving 14 bases between them. The full variable domain, with the rest looked up from reference TRBV7-2 and TRBJ1-3, is GAGVSQSPSNKVTEKGKDVELRCDPISGHTALYWYRQSLGQGLEFLIYFQGNSAPDKSGLPSDRFSAERTGGSVSTLTIQRTQQEDSAVYLCASSPGGARGNTIYFGEGSWLTVV.